The T cell receptor beta chain under discussion was sequenced for a study of vaccination effects on CD4 cells after COVID-19 (dated by TCRdb to 2021 to 2024). A note on the overall study: Across the study, the median time from the second dose to post-vaccine sampling was 72 days (range 14 to 241). SARS-CoV-2 spike-specific CD4+ TCR repertoires were compared before and after mRNA vaccination in COVID-19 convalescent patients and in infection-naive vaccine recipients. A total of 10 COVID-19 convalescent patients and a few SARS-CoV-2-naive healthy vaccine recipients were included in the full study. In the study, cultures from other donors were sequenced using the Oncomine TCR Beta short-read assay on an Illumina iSeq 100.

In the ViraFEST assay, PBMC were stimulated with viral peptide pools, and antigen-specific CD4+ T cell clonotypes were then identified by expansion using TCR sequencing. After around 10 days of culture, CD4+ T cells were isolated with the EasySep CD4+ T cell isolation kit. Participants received two doses of either the BNT162b2 or the mRNA-1273 mRNA SARS-CoV-2 vaccine. Negative nucleocapsid antibody results before and after vaccination confirmed that the healthy vaccine recipients had no prior SARS-CoV-2 infection. Two million PBMC per well were cultured in IMDM with around 5.3% human AB serum, 9 to 10 IU/ml IL-2 and gentamicin, plus 10 ug/ml peptides. On days 3 and 7, half of the culture medium was replaced with fresh IL-2-containing medium. Unless noted otherwise, every peptide stimulation condition was grown in triplicate wells. Using Ficoll-Paque Plus gradient centrifugation, PBMC were separated from whole blood and then either used fresh or cryopreserved at -140C. The spike proteins of SARS-CoV-2 and of the common cold coronaviruses HCoV-NL63, HCoV-OC43 and HCoV-229E were spanned by overlapping peptide pools. Genomic DNA was extracted from cultured CD4+ T cells with the QIAamp micro DNA kit.

The germline V gene yields SGDLS for CDR1 and YYNGEE for CDR2. The V end gives up 4 bases and the J end 0 bases, leaving 4 bases in the junction not matched to a gene. The CDR3 covers 16 residues, taking in both the cysteine and the phenylalanine. Of all the DNA, just the CDR3 is kept, 48 bases in frame from base 1. The method behind the library was the immunoSEQ multiplex PCR assay. DNA from the CD4+ T cells that had been cultured and isolated underwent TCR beta CDR3 sequencing. As for the original processing: Non-productive TCR sequences were removed, reads were trimmed to the CDR3 region, and CDR3s of at least 7 amino acids were retained. Antigen-specific clonotypes were identified using the MANAFEST web app by comparison of expansion in peptide wells against reference cultures. For clones to be considered positive, expansion at FDR<0.05 versus reference and all other wells, an odds ratio above 5, and a frequency above 0.1% in two replicate wells were required. Cross-reactive clonotypes were defined as significantly expanded in SARS-CoV-2 spike wells and in at least one common cold coronavirus spike condition. CDR3 similarity was assessed by Levenshtein distance with the stringdist R package, and unrooted trees were built with ape in R 3.6.1. TCRdb mirrors the immuneACCESS table, restricted to in-frame sequences. Some clones are absent from its copies; in checked studies, under half trace to an unresolved V gene, and the reason for the others is unknown. That table supplies the V and J calls and clone size; D and trimming were determined from the DNA. This sample has 30,000 or so clones in its table, and roughly 80% of those were observed once. The ten largest make up about 10% of the sample.

The research as a whole found: At late post-vaccination timepoints, both infection-induced and vaccine-induced clones showed marked clonal contraction, consistent with waning T cell responses. In healthy vaccine recipients, vaccine-induced clones were almost all SARS-CoV-2 mono-reactive, with only 1 of 255 being cross-reactive with common cold coronaviruses. The study was limited by a small number of convalescent patients, and early post-infection timepoints were lacking.

In regard to this clone: The target of this receptor is not known. No base qualities exist here, and no much larger clone lies one base off it.

The sample consisted of CD4+ T cells from PBMCs cultured with HCoV-NL63 spike peptides, taken after COVID-19 vaccination. The cell subset or site label here, explained by the study, means: HCoV-NL63 spike overlapping peptide pool stimulation. The source is a human donor who received a COVID-19 vaccine. This receptor chain uses TRBV9 and TRBJ2-3; TRBD2 agrees with 11 junctional bases. The CDR3 in this case is CASSSRLAGSTDTQYF. The DNA sequence is TGTGCCAGCAGCTCGCGACTAGCGGGGAGCACAGATACGCAGTATTTT.